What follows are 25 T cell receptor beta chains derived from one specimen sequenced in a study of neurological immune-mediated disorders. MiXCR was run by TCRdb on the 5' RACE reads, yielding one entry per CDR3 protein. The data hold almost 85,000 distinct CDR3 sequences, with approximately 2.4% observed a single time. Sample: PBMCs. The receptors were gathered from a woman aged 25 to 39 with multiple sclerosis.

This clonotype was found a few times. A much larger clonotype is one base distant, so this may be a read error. CDR3 DNA: TGTGCCAGCAGCTTAGTACTAGCGGGCTCCTACGAGCAGTACGTC. Translated: CASSLVLAGSYEQYV. This chain links TRBV7-9 with TRBJ2-7; TRBD2 matches 9 bases. With V trimmed by 1 base and J by 0 bases, 1 base remained unmatched. Per germline, CDR1 SEHNR and CDR2 FQNEAQ (reference sequence). This CDR3 comprises 15 residues.

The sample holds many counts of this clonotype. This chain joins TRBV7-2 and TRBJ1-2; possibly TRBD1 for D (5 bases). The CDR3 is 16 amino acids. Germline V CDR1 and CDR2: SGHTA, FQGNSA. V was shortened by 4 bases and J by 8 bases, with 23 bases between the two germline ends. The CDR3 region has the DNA TGTGCCAGCAGCTCCCATGACAAGGGGCCAACCCAGGGCTACACCTTC. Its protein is CASSSHDKGPTQGYTF.

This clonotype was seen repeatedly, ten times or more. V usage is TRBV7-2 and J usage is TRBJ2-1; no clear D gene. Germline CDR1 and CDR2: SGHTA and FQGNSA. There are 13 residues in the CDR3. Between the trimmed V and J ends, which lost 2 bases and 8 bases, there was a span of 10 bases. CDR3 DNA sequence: TGTGCCAGCAGCTTAAAGCCTTCCCATGAGCAGTTCTTC. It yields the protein CASSLKPSHEQFF. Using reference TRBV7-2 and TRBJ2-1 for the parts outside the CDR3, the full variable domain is GAGVSQSPSNKVTEKGKDVELRCDPISGHTALYWYRQSLGQGLEFLIYFQGNSAPDKSGLPSDRFSAERTGGSVSTLTIQRTQQEDSAVYLCASSLKPSHEQFFGPGTRLTVL.

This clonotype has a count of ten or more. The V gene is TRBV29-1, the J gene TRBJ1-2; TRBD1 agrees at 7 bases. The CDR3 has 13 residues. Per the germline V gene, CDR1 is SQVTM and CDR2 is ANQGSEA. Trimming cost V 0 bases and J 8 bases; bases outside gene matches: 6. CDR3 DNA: TGCAGCGTTGAAGAAAGAGGGGGCCGGGGCTACACCTTC. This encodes CSVEERGGRGYTF.

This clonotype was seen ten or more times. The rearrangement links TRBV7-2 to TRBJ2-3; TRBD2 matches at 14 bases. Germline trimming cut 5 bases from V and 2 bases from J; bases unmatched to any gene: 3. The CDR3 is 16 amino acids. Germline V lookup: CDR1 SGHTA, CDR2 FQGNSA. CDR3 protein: CASSRGLAGATDTQYF. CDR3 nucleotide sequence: TGTGCCAGCAGCAGGGGACTAGCGGGAGCCACAGATACGCAGTATTTT. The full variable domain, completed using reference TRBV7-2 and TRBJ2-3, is GAGVSQSPSNKVTEKGKDVELRCDPISGHTALYWYRQSLGQGLEFLIYFQGNSAPDKSGLPSDRFSAERTGGSVSTLTIQRTQQEDSAVYLCASSRGLAGATDTQYFGPGTRLTVL.

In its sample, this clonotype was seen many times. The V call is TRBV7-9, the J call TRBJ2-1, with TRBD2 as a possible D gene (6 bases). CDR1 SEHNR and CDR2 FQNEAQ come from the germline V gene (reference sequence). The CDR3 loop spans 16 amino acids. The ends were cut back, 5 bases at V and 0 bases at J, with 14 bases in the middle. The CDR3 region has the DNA TGTGCCAGCAGCCGGAACGACGGGAGCTCCTACAATGAGCAGTTCTTC. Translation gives CASSRNDGSSYNEQFF.

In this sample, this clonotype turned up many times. CDR3 sequence: CASSWAARPTGELFF. Written as DNA, the CDR3 is TGTGCCAGCAGCTGGGCGGCCAGGCCGACCGGGGAGCTGTTTTTT. The gene calls are TRBV7-9 and TRBJ2-2, with D hard to call. The CDR3 sequence is 15 residues long. Germline loops: CDR1 SEHNR, CDR2 FQNEAQ (reference sequence). Trimming removed 4 bases at V and 5 bases at J, with 14 bases between.

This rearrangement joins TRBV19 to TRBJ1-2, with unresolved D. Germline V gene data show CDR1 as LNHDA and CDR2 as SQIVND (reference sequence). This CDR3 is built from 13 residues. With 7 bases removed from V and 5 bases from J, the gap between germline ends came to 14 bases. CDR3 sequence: CASTMDGLYGYTF. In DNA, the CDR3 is TGTGCCAGTACCATGGACGGACTGTATGGCTACACCTTC. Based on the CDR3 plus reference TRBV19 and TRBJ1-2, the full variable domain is DGGITQSPKYLFRKEGQNVTLSCEQNLNHDAMYWYRQDPGQGLRLIYYSQIVNDFQKGDIAEGYSVSREKKESFPLTVTSAQKNPTAFYLCASTMDGLYGYTFGSGTRLTVV.

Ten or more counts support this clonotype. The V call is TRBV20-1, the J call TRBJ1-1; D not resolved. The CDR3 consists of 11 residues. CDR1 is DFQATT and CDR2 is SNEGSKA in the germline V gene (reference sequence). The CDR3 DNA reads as TGCAGCACACATTGGAACACTGAAGCTTTCTTT. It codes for CSTHWNTEAFF.

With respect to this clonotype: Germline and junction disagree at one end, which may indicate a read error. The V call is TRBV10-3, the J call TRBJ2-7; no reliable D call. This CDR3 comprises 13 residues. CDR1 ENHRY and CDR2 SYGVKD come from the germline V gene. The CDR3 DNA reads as TGTGCCATCAGTGAGGGGTGGATGTCCGAGCAGAACTTC. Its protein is CAISEGWMSEQNF.

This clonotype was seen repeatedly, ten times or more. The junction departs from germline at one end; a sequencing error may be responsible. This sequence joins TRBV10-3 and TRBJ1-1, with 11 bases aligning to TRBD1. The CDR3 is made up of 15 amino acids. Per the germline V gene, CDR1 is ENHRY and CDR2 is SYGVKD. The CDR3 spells CAISEGQGANAEAFF. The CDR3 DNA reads TGTGCCATCAGTGAAGGACAGGGGGCGAACGCTGAAGCTTTCTTT.

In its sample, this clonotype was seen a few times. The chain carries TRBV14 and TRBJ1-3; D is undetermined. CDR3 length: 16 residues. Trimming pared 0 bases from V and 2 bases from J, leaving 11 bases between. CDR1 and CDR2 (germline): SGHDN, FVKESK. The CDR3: CASSQEMALPGNTIYF. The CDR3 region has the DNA TGTGCCAGCAGCCAAGAAATGGCTCTCCCTGGAAACACCATATATTTT. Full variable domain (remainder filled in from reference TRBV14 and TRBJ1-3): EAGVTQFPSHSVIEKGQTVTLRCDPISGHDNLYWYRRVMGKEIKFLLHFVKESKQDESGMPNNRFLAERTGGTYSTLKVQPAELEDSGVYFCASSQEMALPGNTIYFGEGSWLTVV.

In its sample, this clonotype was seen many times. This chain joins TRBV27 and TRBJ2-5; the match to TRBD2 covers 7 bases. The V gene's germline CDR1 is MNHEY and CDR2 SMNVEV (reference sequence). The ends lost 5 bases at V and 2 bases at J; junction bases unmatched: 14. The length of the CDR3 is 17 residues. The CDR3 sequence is CASSPTRGRTRQETQYF. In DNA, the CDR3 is TGTGCCAGCAGTCCAACGAGGGGTCGGACTAGACAAGAGACCCAGTACTTC.

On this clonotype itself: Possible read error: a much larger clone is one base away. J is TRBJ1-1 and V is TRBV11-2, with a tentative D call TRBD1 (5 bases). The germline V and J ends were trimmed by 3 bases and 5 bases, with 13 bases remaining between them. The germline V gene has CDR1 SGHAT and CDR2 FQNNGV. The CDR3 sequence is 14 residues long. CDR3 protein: CASSLGKGSTEAFF. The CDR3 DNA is TGTGCCAGCAGCTTGGGAAAGGGGTCGACTGAAGCTTTCTTT.

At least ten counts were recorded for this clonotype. The CDR3 here is CASSHPGEGTEAFF. CDR3 coding DNA: TGCGCCAGCAGCCACCCGGGTGAGGGCACTGAAGCTTTCTTT. This chain joins TRBV5-1 and TRBJ1-1; D uncertain. Trimming took off 4 bases at V and 4 bases at J, with 14 bases between the two ends. The germline CDR1 and CDR2 sequences are SGHRS and YFSETQ. The CDR3 is 14 amino acids.

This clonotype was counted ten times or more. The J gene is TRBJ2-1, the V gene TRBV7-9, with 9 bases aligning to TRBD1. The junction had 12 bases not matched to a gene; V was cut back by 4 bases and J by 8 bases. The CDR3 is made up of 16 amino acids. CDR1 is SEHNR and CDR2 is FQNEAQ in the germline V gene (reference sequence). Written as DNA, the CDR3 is TGTGCCAGCAGCTCCCTGACAGGGGGTAGGTTTGATGAGCAGTTCTTC. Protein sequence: CASSSLTGGRFDEQFF.

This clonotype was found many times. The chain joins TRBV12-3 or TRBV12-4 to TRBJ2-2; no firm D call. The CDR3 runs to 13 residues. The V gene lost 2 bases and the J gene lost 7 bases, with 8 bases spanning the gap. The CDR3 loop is CASSLRGGGELFF. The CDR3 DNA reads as TGTGCCAGCAGTTTACGAGGTGGCGGGGAGCTGTTTTTT.

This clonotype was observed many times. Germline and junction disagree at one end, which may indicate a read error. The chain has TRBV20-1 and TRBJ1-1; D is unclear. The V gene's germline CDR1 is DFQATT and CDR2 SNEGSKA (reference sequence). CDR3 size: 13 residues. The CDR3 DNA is TGTGCCCTGATTATGGCGGGGTACACTGAAGCTTTCTTT. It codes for CALIMAGYTEAFF.

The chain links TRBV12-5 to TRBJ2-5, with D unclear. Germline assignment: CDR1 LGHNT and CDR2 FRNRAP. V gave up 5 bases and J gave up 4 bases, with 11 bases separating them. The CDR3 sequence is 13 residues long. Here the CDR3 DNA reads TGTGCTAGTGGTCCCAAAGCAGGAGAGACCCAGTACTTC. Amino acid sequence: CASGPKAGETQYF.

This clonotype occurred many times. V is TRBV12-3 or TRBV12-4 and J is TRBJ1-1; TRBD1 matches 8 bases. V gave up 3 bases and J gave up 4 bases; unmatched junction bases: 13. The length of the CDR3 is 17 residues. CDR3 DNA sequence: TGTGCCAGCAGTTTCTCTTGGACAGAAGGACAGGGCACTGAAGCTTTCTTT. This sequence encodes CASSFSWTEGQGTEAFF.

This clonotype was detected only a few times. This CDR3 reads CAIRAGSNQPQHF. In nucleotides, the CDR3 is TGTGCCATCAGAGCGGGAAGCAATCAGCCCCAGCATTTT. The rearrangement links TRBV10-3 to TRBJ1-5, with unresolved D. V shed 6 bases and J shed 1 base, with 7 bases lying between them. CDR3 size: 13 residues. Per germline, CDR1 ENHRY and CDR2 SYGVKD.

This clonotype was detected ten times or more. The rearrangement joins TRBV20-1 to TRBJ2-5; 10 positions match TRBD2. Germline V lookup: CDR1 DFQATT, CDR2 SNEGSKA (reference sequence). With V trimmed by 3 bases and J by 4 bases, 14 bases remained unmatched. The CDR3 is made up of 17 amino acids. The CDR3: CSASQGLAGVGGETQYF. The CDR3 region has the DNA TGCAGTGCTAGTCAAGGGCTAGCGGGAGTGGGTGGAGAGACCCAGTACTTC.

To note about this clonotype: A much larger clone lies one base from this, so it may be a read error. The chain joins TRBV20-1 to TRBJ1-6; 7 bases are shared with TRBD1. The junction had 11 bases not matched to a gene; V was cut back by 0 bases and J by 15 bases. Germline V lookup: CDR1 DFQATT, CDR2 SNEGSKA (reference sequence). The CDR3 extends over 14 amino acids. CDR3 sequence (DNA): TGCAGTGCTAGAGATTGGGACAGTTACAAAGACCTCCACTTT. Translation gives CSARDWDSYKDLHF.

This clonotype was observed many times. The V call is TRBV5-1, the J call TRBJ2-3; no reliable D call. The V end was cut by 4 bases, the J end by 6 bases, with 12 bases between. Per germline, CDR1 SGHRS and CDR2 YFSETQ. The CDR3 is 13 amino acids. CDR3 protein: CASSPDIGDTQYF. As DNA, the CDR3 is TGCGCCAGCAGCCCCGACATTGGGGATACGCAGTATTTT.

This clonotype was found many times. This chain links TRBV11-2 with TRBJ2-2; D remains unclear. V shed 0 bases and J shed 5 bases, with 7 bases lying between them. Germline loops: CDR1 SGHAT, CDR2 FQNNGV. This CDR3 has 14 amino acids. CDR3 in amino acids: CASSLDLVTGELFF. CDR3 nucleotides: TGTGCCAGCAGCTTAGATTTAGTGACCGGGGAGCTGTTTTTT.